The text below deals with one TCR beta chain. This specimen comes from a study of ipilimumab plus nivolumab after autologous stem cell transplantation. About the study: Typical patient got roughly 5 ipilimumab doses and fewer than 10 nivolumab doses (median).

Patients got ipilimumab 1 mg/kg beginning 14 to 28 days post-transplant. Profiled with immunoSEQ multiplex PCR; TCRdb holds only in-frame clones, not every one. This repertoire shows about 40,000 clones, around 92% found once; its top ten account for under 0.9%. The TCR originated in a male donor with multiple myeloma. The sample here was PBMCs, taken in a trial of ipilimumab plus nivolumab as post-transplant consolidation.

This CDR3 reads CASSHYMEEPQHF. CDR3 bases: TGTGCCAGCAGCCATTATATGGAGGAGCCCCAGCATTTT. The chain combines TRBV7-2 with TRBJ1-5; D unclear. The germline gives CDR1 SGHTA, CDR2 FQGNSA. This CDR3 comprises 13 residues. Trimming shortened V by 5 bases and J by 8 bases, and 13 bases separated the two germline ends.